This T cell receptor (beta chain) was obtained from a study of hypomethylating agent response in myelodysplastic syndrome. Study in general: Of patients, about 75% of the 11 got azacitidine and 3 of 11 decitabine. Donors were myelodysplastic syndrome patients: 2 female, about 9 male. Non-responders met neither complete response nor hematologic improvement criteria, which defined response.

The analysis used unsorted bulk bone marrow, not T-cell subsets. The CDR3 is made up of 14 amino acids. The germline gives CDR1 SGHAT, CDR2 FQDESV (reference sequence). V was trimmed by 4 bases and J by 2 bases, leaving 12 bases between them. The repertoire was sequenced with immunoSEQ multiplex PCR; TCRdb's copy has only in-frame clones and lacks some. The profile shows 4,700 or so clones, 75% to 85% of them singletons. The chain couples TRBV11-1 to TRBJ2-7; the D is unclear. The sequenced sample was bone marrow, obtained before or after starting hypomethylating agent treatment for myelodysplastic syndrome (not recorded which). This sequence was found in a human donor with myelodysplastic syndrome. Here the CDR3 reads CASSSKEVTYEQYF. The DNA for the CDR3 is TGTGCCAGCAGCTCCAAGGAAGTAACCTACGAGCAGTACTTC.